This TCR beta chain originates from a study of CD8+CD57+ T cells in acquired aplastic anemia. For CDR3 and TCR beta VDJ profiling, genomic DNA was the template used. TCRdb ran MiXCR on the reads and lists one entry per CDR3 protein. The table records roughly 280,000 distinct CDR3 sequences, about 50% of them present only once. CDR3 size: 13 residues. V trimming: 3 bases; J trimming: 3 bases; junction bases outside the gene matches: 0. Germline-derived CDR1 and CDR2 are SGHTA and FQGNSA. This clonotype was detected only a few times. Patients sequenced had flow cytometry evidence of CD8+CD57+ cell expansion. Each patient had severe acquired aplastic anemia.

Material: sorted CD4+, CD8+, or CD8+CD57+ T cells (not recorded which) from PBMCs. V gene TRBV7-2 combines with J gene TRBJ1-2; TRBD1 matches at 8 bases. This clonotype was sampled from a human donor with aplastic anemia. Written as DNA, the CDR3 is TGTGCCAGCAGCTTGGACAGGGACTATGGCTACACCTTC. Protein: CASSLDRDYGYTF.